Listed here are 20 T cell receptor beta chains from one sample, sequenced in a study of cytomegalovirus exposure and HLA in healthy donors. Researchers ran the PCR with 60 Vbeta and 13 Jbeta primers. Using immunoSEQ multiplex PCR, the repertoire was profiled, and TCRdb retains in-frame clones only, with some absent. The sample includes some 130,000 clones, under 10% seen only once; the top ten take roughly 7%. Sequenced: PBMCs. These receptors all come from a woman in her thirties or forties in good health and CMV-seropositive.

This clone was seen a few times. The V gene is TRBV7-2, the J gene TRBJ1-1; D is undetermined. Trimming took 0 bases from V and 10 from J, leaving 12 bases between them. Per germline, CDR1 SGHTA and CDR2 FQGNSA. The CDR3 loop spans 13 amino acids. CDR3 nucleotide sequence: TGTGCCAGCAGCTTAGCCGTGGAACGAGGAGCTTTCTTT. This encodes CASSLAVERGAFF.

V usage is TRBV5-1 and J usage is TRBJ2-7; 8 bases are shared with TRBD2. Trimming removed 4 bases from V and 0 bases from J; junction bases left unmatched: 9. The CDR3 is 16 residues long. Germline V gene sequence: CDR1 SGHRS, CDR2 YFSETQ. CDR3 loop: CASSTGLGTSSYEQYF. The CDR3 region has the DNA TGCGCCAGCAGCACGGGACTAGGGACATCCTCCTACGAGCAGTACTTC.

This clone was observed a handful of times. The chain has TRBV5-1 and TRBJ1-2, with TRBD1 matching over 8 bases. Germline CDR1 reads SGHRS; CDR2 reads YFSETQ. Trimming took 5 bases from V and 8 from J; bases not matched to a gene: 14. This CDR3 spans 15 amino acids. CDR3 DNA: TGCGCCAGCAGGACCGGGACAGGCCCTCATAGAGGCTACACCTTC. Protein: CASRTGTGPHRGYTF.

In this sample, this clone turned up a few times. The rearrangement uses TRBV5-1 and TRBJ2-4, with 11 nucleotides matching TRBD1. V lost 2 bases to trimming and J lost 5 bases; unmatched junction nucleotides: 6. The CDR3 is made up of 16 amino acids. Germline V lookup: CDR1 SGHRS, CDR2 YFSETQ. CDR3 DNA: TGCGCCAGCAGCTTTGGGGGGACAGGGGGTGAAAACATTCAGTACTTC. It codes for CASSFGGTGGENIQYF.

The chain employs TRBV9 and TRBJ2-5; D is possibly TRBD2 (5 bases). The V gene's germline CDR1 is SGDLS and CDR2 YYNGEE. The CDR3 extends over 15 amino acids. The V end was cut by 0 bases, the J end by 2 bases, with 11 bases between. In DNA form, the CDR3 reads TGTGCCAGCAGCGTAGGGTCGGGGAAACAAGAGACCCAGTACTTC. Its protein product is CASSVGSGKQETQYF.

This sequence joins TRBV19 and TRBJ1-4; D perhaps matches TRBD1 (5 bases). Germline CDR1 LNHDA, CDR2 SQIVND (reference sequence). The V end lost 7 bases, the J end lost 7 bases, and 16 bases lay between the germline ends. The CDR3 sequence is 14 residues long. The CDR3 coding sequence is TGTGCCAGTACCCTATTTCAGGGAGGTGAAAAACTGTTTTTT. It codes for CASTLFQGGEKLFF.

V and J are TRBV9 and TRBJ2-3, with 8 positions matching TRBD2. This CDR3 has 15 amino acids. J lost 0 bases, V lost 3 bases, and 3 bases had no gene match. Germline CDR1 and CDR2: SGDLS and YYNGEE. In nucleotides, the CDR3 is TGTGCCAGCAGCGCCGGGGGGGCCAGCACAGATACGCAGTATTTT. Protein sequence: CASSAGGASTDTQYF.

V is TRBV9 and J is TRBJ1-1; possibly TRBD1 for D (5 bases). This CDR3 region has 13 residues. The V gene's germline CDR1 is SGDLS and CDR2 YYNGEE. The V end lost 4 bases, the J end lost 4 bases, and 11 bases lay between the germline ends. CDR3 coding DNA: TGTGCCAGCAGCCGAGGACAATCCACTGAAGCTTTCTTT. It is translated as CASSRGQSTEAFF. The full variable domain, with the rest looked up from reference TRBV9 and TRBJ1-1, is DSGVTQTPKHLITATGQRVTLRCSPRSGDLSVYWYQQSLDQGLQFLIQYYNGEERAKGNILERFSAQQFPDLHSELNLSSLELGDSALYFCASSRGQSTEAFFGQGTRLTVV.

The chain couples TRBV6-1 to TRBJ1-3; D not resolved. V lost 10 bases and J lost 8, with 21 bases in between. This CDR3 spans 14 amino acids. Germline-derived CDR1 and CDR2 are MNHNS and SASEGT. The CDR3 here is CATRTGQEVDTIYF. For the CDR3, the DNA is TGTGCCACCCGGACCGGGCAGGAGGTTGACACCATATATTTT.

This chain connects TRBV7-9 to TRBJ1-2, with D tentatively TRBD1 (5 bases). Germline V gene sequence: CDR1 SEHNR, CDR2 FQNEAQ (reference sequence). V was trimmed by 3 bases and J by 6 bases, leaving 8 bases between them. The CDR3 loop spans 12 amino acids. The CDR3 DNA sequence: TGTGCCAGCAGCTTCCGGGGGGATGGCTACACCTTC. Amino acids: CASSFRGDGYTF.

The rearrangement joins TRBV11-3 to TRBJ2-1; 12 positions match TRBD2. The CDR3 sequence is 14 residues long. Germline CDR1 and CDR2: SGHNT and YENEEA. V shed 3 bases, J shed 8 bases, and the junction held 2 bases outside the gene matches. CDR3 nucleotide sequence: TGTGCCAGCAGCTTGGGACTAGCGGGCCATGAGCAGTTCTTC. Protein: CASSLGLAGHEQFF.

This rearrangement joins TRBV5-6 to TRBJ1-1; 9 nucleotides line up with TRBD1. CDR1 is SGHDT and CDR2 is YYEEEE in the germline V gene. Trimming took 0 bases from V and 10 from J; bases not matched to a gene: 4. CDR3 length: 13 residues. The CDR3 here is CASSLVNRGRAFF. The DNA of the CDR3 is TGTGCCAGCAGCTTGGTTAACAGGGGGCGAGCTTTCTTT.

V gene TRBV7-2 combines with J gene TRBJ2-7; TRBD1 aligns across 7 bases. This CDR3 spans 14 amino acids. V gave up 1 base and J gave up 4 bases; unmatched junction bases: 4. CDR1 is SGHTA and CDR2 is FQGNSA in the germline V gene. CDR3 in DNA: TGTGCCAGCAGCTTAGACAGGGGAGTTTACGAGCAGTACTTC. It yields the protein CASSLDRGVYEQYF.

This clone appeared a few times. This chain links TRBV7-7 with TRBJ2-3; D is ambiguous. CDR3 length: 13 residues. Germline V CDR1 and CDR2: SSHAT, FNYEAQ (reference sequence). Trimming stripped 5 bases from V and 0 bases from J, with 6 bases between. The CDR3 coding sequence is TGTGCCAGCAGCACTATAAGCACAGATACGCAGTATTTT. It encodes CASSTISTDTQYF.

This clone was picked up a small number of times. The V and J genes are TRBV18 and TRBJ2-2; TRBD1 aligns across 11 bases. V gave up 5 bases and J gave up 6 bases; unmatched junction bases: 8. The CDR3 has 16 residues. From germline, CDR1 is KGHSH and CDR2 LQKENI. The CDR3 bases are TGTGCCAGCTCATCGGGACAGGGGGGAACCGCCGGGGAGCTGTTTTTT. Its protein is CASSSGQGGTAGELFF. The full variable domain, its missing parts supplied by reference TRBV18 and TRBJ2-2, is NAGVMQNPRHLVRRRGQEARLRCSPMKGHSHVYWYRQLPEEGLKFMVYLQKENIIDESGMPKERFSAEFPKEGPSILRIQQVVRGDSAAYFCASSSGQGGTAGELFFGEGSRLTVL.

This chain uses TRBV4-2 with TRBJ2-1, with TRBD2 identical over 14 bases. Losses at the gene ends were 4 bases for V and 6 bases for J; bases not matched to a gene: 2. CDR1 and CDR2 from the germline V gene are LGHNA and YNFKEQ. This CDR3 is built from 15 residues. The CDR3: CASSPTSGGVNEQFF. Here the CDR3 DNA reads TGTGCCAGCAGCCCGACTAGCGGGGGGGTCAATGAGCAGTTCTTC.

The table lists this clone with a few counts. This chain links TRBV2 with TRBJ1-5; D gene uncertain. V was trimmed by 4 bases and J by 6 bases, leaving 10 bases between them. Germline lookup yields CDR1 SNHLY and CDR2 FYNNEI. CDR3 length: 13 residues. CDR3 region: CASSGRAPQPQHF. In DNA form, the CDR3 reads TGTGCCAGCAGTGGGAGGGCCCCTCAGCCCCAGCATTTT.

Written as DNA, the CDR3 is TGTGCCAGCTCCAAAATTGGGACAGGGACACATACGCAGTATTTT. Translating gives CASSKIGTGTHTQYF. The chain uses TRBV18 and TRBJ2-3, with TRBD1 identical over 9 bases. Trimming cost V 6 bases and J 7 bases; bases outside gene matches: 11. From germline, CDR1 is KGHSH and CDR2 LQKENI. The CDR3 is 15 residues long.

The chain joins TRBV1 to TRBJ2-1; the table's D call, TRBD2, was not checked against the DNA. TRBV1 is reported as a pseudogene. CDR3 length equals 17 residues. CDR3 loop: CTSSNLAGGSSYNEQFF. In DNA form, the CDR3 reads TGCACCAGCAGCAACCTAGCGGGGGGGAGCTCCTACAATGAGCAGTTCTTC.

In this sample, this clone turned up a few times. Mismatch with germline at one junction end may stem from a read error. V is TRBV5-6 and J is TRBJ1-2, with D possibly being TRBD1 (6 bases). The CDR3 totals 12 residues. Germline assignment: CDR1 SGHDT and CDR2 YYEEEE. The CDR3 is CASSLWQGHPNF. Here the CDR3 DNA reads TGTGCCAGCAGCTTGTGGCAGGGACACCCAAACTTC.